This T cell receptor (beta chain) was retrieved from a study of CD8+ T cells in alopecia areata. Overall study findings and caveats: Unlike in mice, where it was clearer, TCR sharing across patients was less clear, possibly HLA-related.

Comment on this clone: No antigen is known for it.

After isolation, RNA underwent reverse transcription to generate cDNA as the sequencing template. The protocol was immunoSEQ multiplex PCR, while the TCRdb copy is restricted to in-frame clones and leaves out a portion. The repertoire holds approximately 98,000 clones, with 50% to 60% as singletons. V lost 2 bases to trimming and J lost 7 bases, with 3 bases between them. The CDR3 runs to 11 residues. CDR1 is MGHRA, CDR2 YSYEKL, per germline. PBMCs, the starting material, were the source of sorted CD4+ and CD8+ T cells. The V and J genes are TRBV4-1 and TRBJ2-1; D not resolved. Sequenced material: NKG2D-low CD8+ T cells sorted from blood. The clonotype comes from a human donor with alopecia areata. The CDR3 DNA reads TGCGCCAGCAGCCAATTAAATGAGCAGTTCTTC. Its protein product is CASSQLNEQFF.